Shown below are 20 T cell receptor beta chains from a single sample sequenced in a study of shared clonotypes between healthy human individuals. TCRdb keeps only in-frame clones here, not all; method: immunoSEQ multiplex PCR. Of roughly 1,600,000 clones in the sample, approximately 98.5% were seen once. Sequenced input: naive CD4+ T cells sorted from blood. Regarding subset: CD45RA+ positively selected. These receptors were taken from a man younger than 40 in good health.

V gene TRBV14 combines with J gene TRBJ2-7; TRBD2 is a possible D gene (7 bases). The CDR3 contains 15 residues. CDR1 and CDR2 (germline): SGHDN, FVKESK. The V and J ends lost 4 bases and 2 bases respectively, with 15 bases between them. The CDR3 nucleotides are TGTGCCAGCAGCCCATTGGGGGGGGCCACCTACGAGCAGTACTTC. Amino acid sequence: CASSPLGGATYEQYF.

This chain joins TRBV5-6 and TRBJ2-1, with TRBD2 as a possible D gene (6 bases). Germline V gene sequence: CDR1 SGHDT, CDR2 YYEEEE. The CDR3 is 15 amino acids. V gave up 2 bases and J gave up 3 bases, with 12 bases separating them. This CDR3 reads CASSFRRAGYNEQFF. The CDR3 DNA is TGTGCCAGCAGCTTTCGGAGGGCCGGCTACAATGAGCAGTTCTTC.

Comments on this clone: This CDR3 is also generated by other DNA sequences in the sample. The gene calls are TRBV18 and TRBJ1-5; 7 positions match TRBD1. The V and J ends lost 4 bases and 0 bases, in that order; junction bases with no gene match: 3. From germline, CDR1 is KGHSH and CDR2 LQKENI. This CDR3 is built from 15 residues. The DNA of the CDR3 is TGTGCCAGCTCACGGGACAGTTATAGCAATCAGCCCCAGCATTTT. It codes for CASSRDSYSNQPQHF.

The gene calls are TRBV29-1 and TRBJ2-7, with a tentative D call TRBD2 (6 bases). Germline CDR1 SQVTM, CDR2 ANQGSEA. CDR3 size: 15 residues. Trimming removed 4 bases from V and 3 bases from J, with 19 bases in between. CDR3 in amino acids: CSVGPRSGAVYEQYF. In nucleotides, the CDR3 is TGCAGCGTTGGGCCCCGGTCGGGAGCTGTCTACGAGCAGTACTTC.

CDR3 protein: CASSRRGFSYEQYF. Written as DNA, the CDR3 is TGCGCCAGCAGCCGGAGGGGTTTCTCCTACGAGCAGTACTTC. V gene TRBV5-1 combines with J gene TRBJ2-7; D is perhaps TRBD2 (6 bases). The ends were cut back, 4 bases at V and 0 bases at J, with 11 bases in the middle. Germline V lookup: CDR1 SGHRS, CDR2 YFSETQ. This CDR3 comprises 14 residues. The full variable domain, rest sourced from reference TRBV5-1 and TRBJ2-7, is KAGVTQTPRYLIKTRGQQVTLSCSPISGHRSVSWYQQTPGQGLQFLFEYFSETQRNKGNFPGRFSGRQFSNSRSEMNVSTLELGDSALYLCASSRRGFSYEQYFGPGTRLTVT.

V gene TRBV5-1 combines with J gene TRBJ2-5; TRBD2 aligns across 7 bases. Germline values: CDR1 SGHRS, CDR2 YFSETQ. With 4 bases clipped from V and 0 bases from J, the junction kept 12 bases outside the gene matches. The CDR3 has 17 amino acids. In DNA form, the CDR3 reads TGCGCCAGCAGCCCCATGCCGGAGGGAGGGTACCAAGAGACCCAGTACTTC. Its protein is CASSPMPEGGYQETQYF.

The chain has TRBV25-1 and TRBJ2-3, with 13 bases lining up with TRBD2. V gave up 4 bases and J gave up 6 bases; unmatched junction bases: 7. The CDR3 is 16 residues long. Germline V gene data show CDR1 as MGHDK and CDR2 as SYGVNS. DNA of the CDR3: TGTGCCAGCAGTGCCCTACTAGCGGGGGGGGCGGATACGCAGTATTTT. It specifies CASSALLAGGADTQYF.

This clone was seen once. This chain links TRBV2 with TRBJ1-5, with TRBD1 identical over 8 bases. The CDR3 has 14 residues. With 8 bases clipped from V and 7 bases from J, the junction kept 10 bases outside the gene matches. Germline CDR1 and CDR2: SNHLY and FYNNEI. In DNA form, the CDR3 reads TGTGCCAGCTCAGGGCCAGGGGGCGACCAGCCCCAGCATTTT. Translating it yields CASSGPGGDQPQHF.

The V and J genes are TRBV11-3 and TRBJ2-3, with 7 bases lining up with TRBD1. With 1 base clipped from V and 2 bases from J, the junction kept 9 bases outside the gene matches. Germline CDR1 SGHNT, CDR2 YENEEA. The CDR3 extends over 17 amino acids. The CDR3 is CASSLGTGDYSTDTQYF. The CDR3, as DNA: TGTGCCAGCAGCTTAGGCACAGGGGATTATTCCACAGATACGCAGTATTTT. The entire variable domain, with the rest obtained from reference TRBV11-3 and TRBJ2-3, is as follows: EAGVVQSPRYKIIEKKQPVAFWCNPISGHNTLYWYLQNLGQGPELLIRYENEEAVDDSQLPKDRFSAERLKGVDSTLKIQPAELGDSAVYLCASSLGTGDYSTDTQYFGPGTRLTVL.

This chain links TRBV28 with TRBJ1-3; D gene unclear. From germline, CDR1 is MDHEN and CDR2 SYDVKM. CDR3 length: 14 residues. Trimming took 6 bases from V and 4 from J, leaving 13 bases between them. CDR3 sequence (DNA): TGTGCCAGCAGCCTACTCGGGAGAGGAAACACCATATATTTT. Amino acids: CASSLLGRGNTIYF.

The chain has TRBV10-3 and TRBJ1-2; D is possibly TRBD1 (6 bases). Germline-derived CDR1 and CDR2 are ENHRY and SYGVKD. The CDR3 spans 16 residues. The germline V and J ends were trimmed by 1 base and 1 base, with 13 bases remaining between them. CDR3 protein: CAISEWVQGLNYGYTF. The CDR3, as DNA: TGTGCCATCAGTGAGTGGGTTCAGGGGCTTAACTATGGCTACACCTTC.

J is TRBJ1-2 and V is TRBV19; 9 positions agree with TRBD1. V dropped 4 bases and J dropped 9; count of bases not matched to a gene: 9. This CDR3 comprises 14 residues. Germline assignment: CDR1 LNHDA and CDR2 SQIVND (reference sequence). CDR3 sequence: CASSTTGGVRRYTF. Here the CDR3 DNA reads TGTGCCAGTAGTACTACAGGGGGCGTGCGTCGCTACACCTTC.

This sequence joins TRBV27 and TRBJ1-2; no definite D call. CDR1 and CDR2 (germline): MNHEY, SMNVEV (reference sequence). V lost 6 bases and J 4 bases, leaving 21 bases between the germline ends. The CDR3 extends over 16 amino acids. This CDR3 reads CASSPSGRGRTYGYTF. Here the CDR3 DNA reads TGTGCCAGCAGCCCAAGCGGGCGAGGCAGGACCTATGGCTACACCTTC.

This rearrangement joins TRBV5-1 to TRBJ2-1; 8 nucleotides line up with TRBD2. CDR1 and CDR2 (germline): SGHRS, YFSETQ. The junction had 11 bases not matched to a gene; V was cut back by 4 bases and J by 5 bases. The length of the CDR3 is 16 residues. The CDR3 nucleotides read TGCGCCAGCAGCCTCCCCGTCCTAGCGGGCAACAATGAGCAGTTCTTC. This gives the protein CASSLPVLAGNNEQFF.

V gene TRBV7-2 combines with J gene TRBJ2-5; 11 bases agree with TRBD2. The CDR3 is made up of 16 amino acids. Germline CDR1 reads SGHTA; CDR2 reads FQGNSA. The trim removed 7 bases at V and 4 bases at J, leaving 11 bases unmatched. CDR3 in amino acids: CASNIAGGPVTETQYF. The CDR3 DNA reads TGTGCCAGCAACATAGCGGGAGGGCCCGTCACAGAGACCCAGTACTTC.

The chain combines TRBV7-2 with TRBJ2-1; D perhaps matches TRBD2 (5 bases). V was shortened by 0 bases and J by 1 base, with 13 bases between the two germline ends. This CDR3 is built from 17 residues. Germline CDR1 is SGHTA and CDR2 is FQGNSA. The CDR3 DNA reads as TGTGCCAGCAGCTTAGCGAGTACGGGAAGGTCCTACAATGAGCAGTTCTTC. This gives the protein CASSLASTGRSYNEQFF.

The chain couples TRBV27 to TRBJ2-3; D unclear. V lost 0 bases to trimming and J lost 1 base, with 8 bases between them. Per the germline V gene, CDR1 is MNHEY and CDR2 is SMNVEV (reference sequence). The CDR3 spans 15 residues. The DNA for the CDR3 is TGTGCCAGCAGTTTATCGTTTCCGGGCACAGATACGCAGTATTTT. Its translation is CASSLSFPGTDTQYF.

This sequence joins TRBV28 and TRBJ1-5, with 7 bases fitting TRBD1. This CDR3 is 14 amino acids long. Trimming took 7 bases from V and 4 from J; bases not matched to a gene: 7. Germline-derived CDR1 and CDR2 are MDHEN and SYDVKM. The CDR3 here is CASTSQGSNQPQHF. The CDR3 bases are TGTGCCAGCACTTCACAGGGGTCGAATCAGCCCCAGCATTTT. Combining the CDR3 with reference TRBV28 and TRBJ1-5 gives the whole variable domain DVKVTQSSRYLVKRTGEKVFLECVQDMDHENMFWYRQDPGLGLRLIYFSYDVKMKEKGDIPEGYSVSREKKERFSLILESASTNQTSMYLCASTSQGSNQPQHFGDGTRLSIL.

The chain uses TRBV19 and TRBJ2-1; 8 bases are a match to TRBD1. V lost 6 bases to trimming and J lost 8 bases; unmatched junction nucleotides: 15. This CDR3 is built from 16 residues. Germline lookup yields CDR1 LNHDA and CDR2 SQIVND (reference sequence). The CDR3 coding sequence is TGTGCCAGTAGCCCAGGCCTTCACCAGGGGGCTGATGAGCAGTTCTTC. Encoded protein: CASSPGLHQGADEQFF.

For the CDR3, the DNA is TGTGCCAGCAGTGATCCGGGCAGACTCACCCAGTACTTC. It codes for CASSDPGRLTQYF. The J gene is TRBJ2-5, the V gene TRBV6-1; D is undetermined. In germline, CDR1 is MNHNS, CDR2 SASEGT. CDR3 length: 13 residues. Trimming removed 3 bases at V and 8 bases at J, with 13 bases between.